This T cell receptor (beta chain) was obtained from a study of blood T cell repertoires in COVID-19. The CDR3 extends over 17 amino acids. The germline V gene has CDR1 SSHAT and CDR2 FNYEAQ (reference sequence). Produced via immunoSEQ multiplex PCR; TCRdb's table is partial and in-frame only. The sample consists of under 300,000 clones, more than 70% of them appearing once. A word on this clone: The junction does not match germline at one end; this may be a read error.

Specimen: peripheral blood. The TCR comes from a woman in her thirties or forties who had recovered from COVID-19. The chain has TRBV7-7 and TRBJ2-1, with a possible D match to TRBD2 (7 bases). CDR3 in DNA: TGTGCTAGCAGCTTATTCCAGGGGAGGGGTCCCTACAATGAGCAGTTCTTC. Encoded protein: CASSLFQGRGPYNEQFF.